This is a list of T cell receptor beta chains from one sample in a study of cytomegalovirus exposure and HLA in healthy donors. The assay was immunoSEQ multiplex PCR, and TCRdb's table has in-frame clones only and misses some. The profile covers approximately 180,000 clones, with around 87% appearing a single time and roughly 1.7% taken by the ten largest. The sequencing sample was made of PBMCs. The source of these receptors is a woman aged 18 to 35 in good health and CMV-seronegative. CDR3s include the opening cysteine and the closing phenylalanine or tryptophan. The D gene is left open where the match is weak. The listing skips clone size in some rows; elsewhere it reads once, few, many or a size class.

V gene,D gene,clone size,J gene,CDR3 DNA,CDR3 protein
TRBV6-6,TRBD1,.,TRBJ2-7,TGTGCCAGCAGTTACTTTGGACAGGGAGGCGAGCAGTACTTC,CASSYFGQGGEQYF
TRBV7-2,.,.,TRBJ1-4,TGTGCCAGCAGCTTATTGGGGGCGCGACGTGAAAAACTGTTTTTT,CASSLLGARREKLFF
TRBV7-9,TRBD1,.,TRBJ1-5,TGTTCCAGCAGCGATTCGACAGGGGAGAGCAATCAGCCCCAGCATTTT,CSSSDSTGESNQPQHF
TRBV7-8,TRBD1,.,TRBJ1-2,TGTGCCAGCAGCTTACCCCCGGGACAGGGGCAGAGGGGCTATGGCTACACCTTC,CASSLPPGQGQRGYGYTF
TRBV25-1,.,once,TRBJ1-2,TGTGCCAGCAGTTTTTGGGGGCACGGGGAATCTGGCTACACCTTC,CASSFWGHGESGYTF
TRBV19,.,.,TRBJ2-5,TGTGCCAGTAGTCCGACAGGAATTCGGGAGACCCAGTACTTC,CASSPTGIRETQYF
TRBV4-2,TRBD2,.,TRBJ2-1,TGTGCCAGCAGCCAAGACCAAGGACTAGCGGGAGTCGGAGGGTCCTACAATGAGCAGTTCTTC,CASSQDQGLAGVGGSYNEQFF
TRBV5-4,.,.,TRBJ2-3,TGTGCCAGCAGCTTGGATCGGGCGGGGAGAGATACGCAGTATTTT,CASSLDRAGRDTQYF
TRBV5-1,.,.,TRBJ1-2,TGCGCCAGCAGCGTCCGGGATCAACTCAATGGCTACACCTTC,CASSVRDQLNGYTF
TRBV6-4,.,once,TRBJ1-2,TGTGCCAGCAGTGACTCCCGGGGGAACGGCTACACCTTC,CASSDSRGNGYTF
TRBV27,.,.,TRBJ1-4,TGTGCCAGCAGTCCGCGGGCCCGGTTCGGAGAAAAACTGTTTTTT,CASSPRARFGEKLFF
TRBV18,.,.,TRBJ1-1,TGTGCCAGCTCACCACAAGAAGGGGACACTGAAGCTTTCTTT,CASSPQEGDTEAFF
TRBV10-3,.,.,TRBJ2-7,TGTGCCATCAGTGAATCACTAGAGTCAATTTACGAGCAGTACTTC,CAISESLESIYEQYF
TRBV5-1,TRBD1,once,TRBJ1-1,TGCGCCAGCAGTTTCCAACCAACAGGGGTTATGAACACTGAAGCTTTCTTT,CASSFQPTGVMNTEAFF
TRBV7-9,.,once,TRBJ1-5,TGTGCCAGCAGCTTAGCGGCGGGCCCTGGCAATCAGCCCCAGCATTTT,CASSLAAGPGNQPQHF
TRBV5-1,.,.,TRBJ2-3,TGCGCCAGCAGCCCAAAGCTAGCATCTAGCACAGATACGCAGTATTTT,CASSPKLASSTDTQYF
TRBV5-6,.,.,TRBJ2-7,TGTGCCAGCAGCTTGGGGCCCATTGTCGACGAGCAGTACTTC,CASSLGPIVDEQYF
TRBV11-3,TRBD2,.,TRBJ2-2,TGTGCCAGCAGTCTAGCGGGAGTAGACACCGGGGAGCTGTTTTTT,CASSLAGVDTGELFF
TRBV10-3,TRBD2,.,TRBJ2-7,TGTGCCATCAGTGAGACTAGCGAAATCTACGAGCAGTACTTC,CAISETSEIYEQYF
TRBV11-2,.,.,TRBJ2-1,TGTGCCAGCAGCTCGGGACTGATTAGCGAGCAGTTCTTC,CASSSGLISEQFF
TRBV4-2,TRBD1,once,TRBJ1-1,TGTGCCAGCAGCCAAGAATTAACAGGGGGGACTGAAGCTTTCTTT,CASSQELTGGTEAFF
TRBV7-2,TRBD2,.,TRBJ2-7,TGTGCCAGCAGCTCTCCTAGCGGGAGGGGGAACGAGCAGTACTTC,CASSSPSGRGNEQYF
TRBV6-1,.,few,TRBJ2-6,TGTGCCGGGGGACTCTTGGCGTCTGGGGCCAACGTCCTGACTTTC,CAGGLLASGANVLTF